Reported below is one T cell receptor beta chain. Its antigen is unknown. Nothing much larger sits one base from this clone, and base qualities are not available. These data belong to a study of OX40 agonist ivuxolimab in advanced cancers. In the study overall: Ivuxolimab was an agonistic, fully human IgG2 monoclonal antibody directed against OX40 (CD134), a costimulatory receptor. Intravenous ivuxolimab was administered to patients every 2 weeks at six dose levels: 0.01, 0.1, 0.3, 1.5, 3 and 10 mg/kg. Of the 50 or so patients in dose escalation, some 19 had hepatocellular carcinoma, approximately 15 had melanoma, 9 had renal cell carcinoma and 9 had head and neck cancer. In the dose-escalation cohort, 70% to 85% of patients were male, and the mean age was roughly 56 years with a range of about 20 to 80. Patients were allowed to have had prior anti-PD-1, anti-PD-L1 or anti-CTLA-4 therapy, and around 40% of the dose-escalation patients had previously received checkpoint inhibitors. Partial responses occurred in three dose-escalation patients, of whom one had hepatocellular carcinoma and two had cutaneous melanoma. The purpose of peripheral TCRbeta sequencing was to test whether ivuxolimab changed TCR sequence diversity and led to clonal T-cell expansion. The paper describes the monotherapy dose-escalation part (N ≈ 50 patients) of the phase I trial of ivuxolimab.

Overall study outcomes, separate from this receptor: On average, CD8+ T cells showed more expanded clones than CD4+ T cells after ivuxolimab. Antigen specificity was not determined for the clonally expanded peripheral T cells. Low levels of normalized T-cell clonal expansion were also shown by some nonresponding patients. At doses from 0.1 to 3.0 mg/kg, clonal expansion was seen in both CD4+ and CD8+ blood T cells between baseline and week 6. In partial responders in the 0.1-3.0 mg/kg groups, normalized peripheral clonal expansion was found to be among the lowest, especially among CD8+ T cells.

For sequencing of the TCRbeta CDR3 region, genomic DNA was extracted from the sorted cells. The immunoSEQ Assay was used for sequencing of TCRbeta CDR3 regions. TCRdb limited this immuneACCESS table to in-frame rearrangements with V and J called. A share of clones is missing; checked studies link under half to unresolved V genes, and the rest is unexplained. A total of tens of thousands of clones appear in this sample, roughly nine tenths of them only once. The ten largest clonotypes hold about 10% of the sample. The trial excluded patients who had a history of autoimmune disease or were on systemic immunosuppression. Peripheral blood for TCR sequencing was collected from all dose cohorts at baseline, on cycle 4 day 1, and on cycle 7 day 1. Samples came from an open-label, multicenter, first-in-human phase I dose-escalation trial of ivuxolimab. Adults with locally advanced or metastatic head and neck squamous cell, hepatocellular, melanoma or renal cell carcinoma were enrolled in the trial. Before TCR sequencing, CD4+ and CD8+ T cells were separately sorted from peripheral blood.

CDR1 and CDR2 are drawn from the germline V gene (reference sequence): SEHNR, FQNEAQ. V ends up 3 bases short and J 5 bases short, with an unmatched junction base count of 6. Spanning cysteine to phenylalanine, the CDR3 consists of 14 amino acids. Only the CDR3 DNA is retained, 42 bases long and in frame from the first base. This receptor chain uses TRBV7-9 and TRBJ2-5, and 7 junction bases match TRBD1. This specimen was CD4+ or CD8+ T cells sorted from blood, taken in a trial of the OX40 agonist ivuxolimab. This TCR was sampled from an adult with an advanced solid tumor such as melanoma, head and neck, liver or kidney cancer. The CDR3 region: CASSLSRGLETQYF. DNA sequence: TGTGCCAGCAGCTTGAGCAGGGGGTTGGAGACCCAGTACTTC.